This T cell receptor (beta chain) was sequenced during a study of cytomegalovirus exposure and HLA in healthy donors (dated by TCRdb to the late 2010s). For the wider study: In an earlier analysis of under 750 of the donors, 276 Gb of sequence data and roughly 100 million unique TCR beta sequences from about 190 million T cells were reported. Typing coverage differed by locus: A, B, C, DRB1 and DQB1 were typed in roughly 620-640 donors, DQA1 in approximately 520, DPA1 in approximately 610, and DPB1 in approximately 450. Among over 350 genotyped donors of the cohort, an average of 235,054 unique TCR beta nucleotide sequences were sequenced per donor, roughly 20% of them non-productive. HLA typing included class I and class II loci at four-digit resolution. The study profiled the T cell repertoires of approximately 700 subjects by immunosequencing and related them to cytomegalovirus serostatus. Because of strong linkage in the cohort, five DR-DQ haplotypes were treated as single units for association and clustering. Among the roughly 390 genotyped donors, approximately 81% belonged to the genetic ancestry cluster associated with self-reported Caucasian donors. To predict cytomegalovirus infection status, the study brought together high-throughput TCR immunosequencing, statistical association of individual TCRs with disease status, and machine learning. Besides the first cohort of roughly 660 subjects, a separate validation cohort made up of over 100 different subjects was used. A later genetic analysis took genome-wide SNP genotypes for about 65% of the 666 donors and used that subset as a discovery cohort. To decide whether each TCR beta V gene segment behaved as functional or pseudogenic, an earlier analysis of some 580 of the donors relied on high-throughput TCR beta sequencing. In the later analysis, no new phenotypic data were used to find candidate immune exposures; instead, reliance was placed on TCR beta sequences and their occurrence across donors. Every repertoire in the discovery cohort had been generated on one and the same sequencing platform. The study aimed to test whether signatures of past pathogen exposure could be identified by cataloging public T cell receptors. Approximately 300 gigabases of sequencing data and around 88 million unique TCR sequences made up an early release that covered 500 to 650 HLA-typed donors. Donor age, sex, ethnicity and CMV serostatus were compiled alongside the repertoire data. A later analysis re-examined previously published TCR beta repertoires from 610 or so donors and added high-resolution HLA genotyping to investigate patterns of TCR occurrence. Beyond this particular receptor, the publication reports: A further reported finding was that TCR beta sequences accurately predicted the HLA-A and HLA-B alleles for most subjects in the first cohort. Because counts were too low, roughly 16 rarely observed V segments, including chromosome 9 orphons, were excluded from the earlier analysis of 500 to 700 of the donors. In both the original and validation cohorts, the classifier was reported to diagnose cytomegalovirus status with high specificity and sensitivity. Immune exposure information for the cohort was limited to CMV serostatus. In vitro tests confirmed that a few of the cytomegalovirus-associated TCR beta chains recognize cytomegalovirus antigens. A group of highly shared sequence variants was considered likely to be a technical artifact of the sequencing pipeline. The study listed approximately 150 TCR beta chains as associated with cytomegalovirus. Because HLA typing was missing for some donors at each locus, association tests included only the typed subset. Most TCR sequences were seen in very few donors, while some public TCRs were found in many individuals. In an earlier analysis of 587 of the donors, most TCR beta V segments appeared in productive rearrangements about 87% or about 30% of the time, broadly matching IMGT annotations. Only TCR beta chains were sequenced in this cohort, and the absence of alpha or paired-chain data limited detectable features. According to a later analysis, most CMV-associated TCR beta chains appeared to be HLA-restricted, and the HLA associations seemed to be driven largely by CMV exposure. In a later analysis, several top co-occurrence clusters were reported to appear linked to parvovirus B19, influenza, CMV and Epstein-Barr virus. When HLA alleles, especially DR and DQ, strongly co-occurred, TCR associations were difficult to assign to individual alleles. In a later analysis, TCR association rates were found to vary across HLA loci, with the most associated TCRs seen for DRB1 alleles and the fewest for HLA-C alleles. A later genetic analysis reported fewer N-insertions in productive TCRs among donors in an Asian-associated ancestry cluster than the roughly 700-donor mean. A later genetic analysis associated a missense DCLRE1C variant with V-gene and J-gene trimming of TCR beta chains, and an independent cohort replicated the association. Roughly uniform sequencing depth across donors was assumed in presence/absence analyses, although this assumption may not hold. The 87-base-pair reads could not distinguish some IMGT-functional V segments, including TRBV6-2 and TRBV6-3, so those segments were excluded. In a later analysis, HLA-associated TCR beta chains were found to be more clonally expanded and to have lower generation probabilities than equally common non-associated chains. According to the authors, the approach could potentially be generalized to other disease states and immunological phenotypes. In a later analysis, 16,951 TCR beta sequences were associated with specific HLA alleles at a false discovery rate of 0.05. Linkage disequilibrium might explain the correlated functional status among segregating V segments, but an unknown experimental factor could not be ruled out.

Libraries were constructed by the immunoSEQ multiplex PCR assay. For the multiplex PCR, a mixture combining 60 forward primers for TCR Vbeta segments and 13 reverse primers for TCR Jbeta segments was used. The CDR3 region of rearranged TCR beta genes was amplified from genomic DNA by a multiplex PCR assay. The Illumina HiSeq System was used to sequence the amplified TCR beta libraries as 87-base-pair reads. Per the authors' processing: A later analysis counted tens of millions of unique TCR beta chains across the 666 repertoires, and around 9.9 million of these chains were shared by at least two donors. Raw reads were error-corrected and collapsed into unique sequences with a nearest-neighbor algorithm that merged closely related sequences to remove PCR and sequencing errors. V, D and J gene segments were assigned by aligning CDR3 sequences to IMGT reference sequences. For a sequence to be retained, a match of at least six nucleotides to both a V gene segment and a J gene segment was required. A rearrangement counted as productive if the CDR3 had no stop codons and remained in frame with V and J, and every other rearrangement counted as non-productive. Following IMGT convention, CDR3 was defined as the stretch from the second conserved V-encoded cysteine to the conserved J-encoded phenylalanine. The earlier analysis of approximately 590 of the donors excluded any sequence lacking an unambiguous match to a single V gene segment. An earlier analysis of fewer than 650 of the donors classified V segments as functional when productive rearrangements were above 56.7% and as segregating when the standard deviation between donors was above 5%. A statistical classification framework was built for diagnosing cytomegalovirus status from the catalog of TCR beta chain sequences. A later analysis assigned V and J genes by comparing TCR nucleotide sequences with IMGT/GENE-DB human TR gene sequences. In a later analysis, CDR3 sequences and most-parsimonious VDJ recombination scenarios were assigned using the TCRdist pipeline. In a later analysis, every TCR beta chain was defined by the combination of its CDR3 amino acid sequence and its V-gene family, and reads without a unique V-gene family were dropped. A later analysis removed 550 to 700 highly shared, low-generation-probability nucleotide sequences to deal with suspected cross-contamination and a sequencing artifact. In a later analysis, a clonal expansion index for each public chain was calculated from normalized within-repertoire ranks of inferred template counts. A later analysis computed generation probabilities with a VDJ recombination model fitted to out-of-frame rearrangements, and checked the results against IGoR. A later analysis scored TCR-TCR, TCR-HLA and TCR-CMV co-occurrence with hypergeometric tests, applying a repertoire-size bias correction to TCR pairs. A later analysis estimated false discovery rates by permuting HLA or CMV assignments 20 times. In a later analysis, co-occurring TCRs were grouped using DBSCAN, and TCRdist sequence similarity was added for clustering within HLA-allele-positive subsets. Repertoires with fewer than 30,000 or more than 120,000 public chains were left out of co-occurrence clustering, as were four to six repertoires with anomalous nucleotide sharing. TCRdb mirrors the immuneACCESS table, restricted to in-frame sequences. Some clones are absent from its copies; in checked studies, under half trace to an unresolved V gene, and the reason for the others is unknown. V and J calls plus clone size are reproduced from that table; the DNA served to infer D and trimming. This sample's table contains 100,000 to 150,000 clones. The ten largest clones capture about 2.2% of the sample.

Details on this clone: The specificity of this receptor is unknown. This CDR3 is also generated by other DNA sequences in the sample.

The cohort consisted of hundreds of healthy bone marrow donors. All cohort members were sampled while nominally healthy, although unrecorded immune exposures were likely present. The donor was CMV seronegative and was included in the group of a few hundred seronegative cohort members. A peripheral blood sample was provided by each donor, and peripheral blood mononuclear cells were used for TCR beta sequencing. The Qiagen DNeasy Blood Extraction Kit was used to extract genomic DNA from the blood cell samples. V and J are truncated by 2 bases and 1 base respectively, leaving an intervening sequence of 5 bases. The CDR3 measures 13 amino acids from cysteine to phenylalanine. The CDR3 DNA has 39 bases and is translated from base 1. From the germline V gene, CDR1 is ENHRY and CDR2 is SYGVKD.

This receptor chain uses TRBV10-3 and TRBJ1-1, with a weak D call of TRBD1 (5 bases match). The receptor was derived from a man in his forties in good health and CMV-seronegative. Sequencing was carried out using PBMCs. The CDR3: CAISETGNTEAFF. The DNA is as follows: TGTGCCATCAGTGAGACAGGGAACACTGAAGCTTTCTTT.